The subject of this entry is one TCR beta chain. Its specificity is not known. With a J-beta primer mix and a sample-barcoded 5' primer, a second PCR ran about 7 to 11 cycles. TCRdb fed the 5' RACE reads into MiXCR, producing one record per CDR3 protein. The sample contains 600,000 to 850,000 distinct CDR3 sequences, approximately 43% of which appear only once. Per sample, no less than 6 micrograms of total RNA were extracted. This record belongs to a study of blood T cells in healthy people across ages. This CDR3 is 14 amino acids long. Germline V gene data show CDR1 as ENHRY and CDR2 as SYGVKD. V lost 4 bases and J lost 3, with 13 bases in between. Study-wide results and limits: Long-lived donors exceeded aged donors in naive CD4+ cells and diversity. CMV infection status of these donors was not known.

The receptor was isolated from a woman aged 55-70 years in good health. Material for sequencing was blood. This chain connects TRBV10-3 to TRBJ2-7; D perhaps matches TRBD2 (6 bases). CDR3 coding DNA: TGTGCCATCAGTGGAGGGGACTCCGACTACGAGCAGTACTTC. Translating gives CAISGGDSDYEQYF.